This T cell receptor beta chain was sequenced in a study of T cell changes during pregnancy in multiple sclerosis. This clone was recorded a few times. Only in-frame clones appear in the TCRdb table, and some are missing; sequencing was by immunoSEQ multiplex PCR. The table has about 89,000 clones, just under 95% seen once. The CDR3 loop spans 13 amino acids. Germline CDR1 SGHAT, CDR2 FQNNGV. V lost 3 bases and J 1 base, leaving 7 bases between the germline ends. The source material was peripheral blood, sampled in the third trimester of pregnancy. This TCR was recovered from a female donor with multiple sclerosis, enrolled in a pregnancy study. V usage is TRBV11-2 and J usage is TRBJ2-7; D not resolved. The CDR3 coding sequence is TGTGCCAGCAGCTTCTCTATATCCTACGAGCAGTACTTC. Protein product: CASSFSISYEQYF.